This T cell receptor (beta chain) was found in a study of sequential checkpoint blockade in melanoma. Sample treatment: randomized to nivolumab then ipilimumab (arm A) or the reverse (arm B). The V gene lost 2 bases and the J gene lost 0 bases, with 9 bases spanning the gap. The CDR3 is 15 residues long. CDR1 and CDR2 (germline): LNHDA, SQIVND (reference sequence). The protocol was immunoSEQ multiplex PCR, while the TCRdb copy is restricted to in-frame clones and leaves out a portion. Counted here are 4,500 to 6,000 clones, 26% occurring once; the ten biggest clones make up about 19%. The J gene is TRBJ2-3, the V gene TRBV19; tentatively, D is TRBD1 (5 bases). The sample consisted of tumor tissue (inferred from file names), taken from a patient given nivolumab and ipilimumab in sequence. The receptor comes from a human donor with melanoma. CDR3 nucleotide sequence: TGTGCCAGTAGTATACTGGGGCTGAGCACAGATACGCAGTATTTT. Residues: CASSILGLSTDTQYF.